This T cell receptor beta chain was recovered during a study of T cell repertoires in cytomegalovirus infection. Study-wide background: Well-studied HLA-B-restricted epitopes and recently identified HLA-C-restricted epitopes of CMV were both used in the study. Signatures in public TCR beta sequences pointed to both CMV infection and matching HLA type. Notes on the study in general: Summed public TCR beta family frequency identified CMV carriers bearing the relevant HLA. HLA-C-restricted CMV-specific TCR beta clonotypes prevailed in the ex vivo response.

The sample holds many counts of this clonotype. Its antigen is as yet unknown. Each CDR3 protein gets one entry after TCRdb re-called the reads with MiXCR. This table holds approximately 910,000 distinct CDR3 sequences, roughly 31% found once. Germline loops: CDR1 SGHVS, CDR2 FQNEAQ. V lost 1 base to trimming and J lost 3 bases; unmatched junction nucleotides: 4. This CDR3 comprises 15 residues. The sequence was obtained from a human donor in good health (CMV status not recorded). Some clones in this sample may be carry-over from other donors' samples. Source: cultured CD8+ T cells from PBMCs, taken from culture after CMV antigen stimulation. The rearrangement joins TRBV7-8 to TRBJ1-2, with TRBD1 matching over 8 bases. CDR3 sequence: CASSLDWTGYYGYTF. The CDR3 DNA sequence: TGTGCCAGCAGCTTAGATTGGACAGGGTACTATGGCTACACCTTC.